Shown below are 22 T cell receptor beta chains from a single sample sequenced in a study of cytomegalovirus exposure and HLA in healthy donors listed by TCRdb under 2017. The library was made by the immunoSEQ multiplex PCR assay. The multiplex PCR relied on a mix of 60 forward primers for TCR Vbeta segments and 13 reverse primers for TCR Jbeta segments. TCRdb took this table from immuneACCESS and kept in-frame rearrangements with V and J called. Such tables lack part of the clones; where checked against another copy, unresolved V genes explain under half of the gap, and the rest is unexplained. Recorded for this sample are 100,000 to 150,000 clones; roughly four fifths of them occurred a single time. The ten biggest clones cover under 6% of the sample. Sequencing input: PBMCs. These receptors originate from a woman aged 35 to 49 in good health and CMV-seropositive.

The rearrangement uses TRBV6-5 and TRBJ2-7, with D possibly being TRBD2 (6 bases). The V gene lost 5 bases and the J gene lost 3 bases, with 14 bases spanning the gap. This CDR3 region has 14 residues. Per germline, CDR1 MNHEY and CDR2 SVGAGI. The CDR3 reads CASSNIFGGYEQYF. CDR3 nucleotide sequence: TGTGCCAGCAGTAATATATTCGGGGGCTACGAGCAGTACTTC.

The chain combines TRBV13 with TRBJ2-5, with a weak D call TRBD2 (5 bases). CDR1 is PRHDT, CDR2 FYEKMQ, per germline (reference sequence). V lost 5 bases to trimming and J lost 5 bases, with 18 bases between them. This CDR3 has 15 residues. In DNA form, the CDR3 reads TGTGCCAGCAGCCCACCCGGGCCGAGGGAGGAGACCCAGTACTTC. It codes for CASSPPGPREETQYF.

This clone was recorded once. V usage is TRBV4-2 and J usage is TRBJ1-1; D possibly corresponds to TRBD1 (5 bases). V was cut by 3 bases and J by 5 bases, with 19 bases left in between. CDR1 is LGHNA and CDR2 is YNFKEQ in the germline V gene. This CDR3 spans 16 amino acids. CDR3 sequence: CASSQGGGAYTTEAFF. In nucleotides, the CDR3 is TGTGCCAGCAGCCAGGGGGGAGGGGCCTATACTACTGAAGCTTTCTTT.

This chain joins TRBV6-1 and TRBJ2-5; 10 nucleotides align to TRBD2. The DNA end is more similar to TRBJ2-7, so the J call may be wrong. CDR3 length: 15 residues. CDR1 MNHNS and CDR2 SASEGT come from the germline V gene. The CDR3 protein is CASSERTSGAYEQYF. Written as DNA, the CDR3 is TGTGCCAGCAGTGAACGGACTAGCGGTGCATACGAGCAGTACTTC.

The V gene is TRBV2, the J gene TRBJ1-1, with D perhaps matching TRBD1 (5 bases). CDR3 length: 14 residues. Trimming stripped 0 bases from V and 7 bases from J, with 12 bases between. Per germline, CDR1 SNHLY and CDR2 FYNNEI. The CDR3 here is CASSEAGGLSEAFF. For the CDR3, the DNA is TGTGCCAGCAGTGAAGCTGGGGGACTAAGTGAAGCTTTCTTT.

The CDR3 loop is CSVADRDSYGYTF. CDR3 DNA: TGCAGCGTGGCCGACCGGGACTCTTATGGCTACACCTTC. The chain employs TRBV29-1 and TRBJ1-2, with D maybe TRBD1 (5 bases). The CDR3 is made up of 13 amino acids. Trimming removed 6 bases from V and 5 bases from J, with 16 bases in between. Germline V lookup: CDR1 SQVTM, CDR2 ANQGSEA.

The rearrangement joins TRBV7-2 to TRBJ2-7, with D perhaps TRBD2 (6 bases). The CDR3 spans 15 residues. Germline-derived CDR1 and CDR2 are SGHTA and FQGNSA. V dropped 4 bases and J dropped 0 bases, with 13 bases sitting between them. CDR3 protein: CASSSRLDRSYEQYF. The CDR3 region has the DNA TGTGCCAGCAGCTCCCGACTAGACCGCTCCTACGAGCAGTACTTC. The variable domain in full, completed from reference TRBV7-2 and TRBJ2-7, reads GAGVSQSPSNKVTEKGKDVELRCDPISGHTALYWYRQSLGQGLEFLIYFQGNSAPDKSGLPSDRFSAERTGGSVSTLTIQRTQQEDSAVYLCASSSRLDRSYEQYFGPGTRLTVT.

The chain recombines TRBV6-5 with TRBJ2-7, with 9 bases that match TRBD1. V shed 7 bases, J shed 3 bases, and the junction held 10 bases outside the gene matches. Germline V CDR1 and CDR2: MNHEY, SVGAGI. CDR3 length: 15 residues. This CDR3 reads CASTPGQGGVYEQYF. CDR3 sequence (DNA): TGTGCCAGCACCCCGGGACAGGGAGGGGTCTACGAGCAGTACTTC.

J is TRBJ2-5 and V is TRBV19, with 15 bases that match TRBD2. The germline gives CDR1 LNHDA, CDR2 SQIVND (reference sequence). V was pared by 6 bases and J by 4 bases, with 6 bases of the junction left unmatched. This CDR3 comprises 16 residues. This CDR3 is CASRPGLAGGIETQYF. CDR3 sequence (DNA): TGTGCCAGTAGACCGGGACTAGCGGGAGGTATAGAGACCCAGTACTTC.

This clone was seen a handful of times. The chain employs TRBV29-1 and TRBJ1-2; TRBD1 matches at 7 bases. With 4 bases clipped from V and 7 bases from J, the junction kept 15 bases outside the gene matches. The germline CDR1 and CDR2 sequences are SQVTM and ANQGSEA. The CDR3 extends over 15 amino acids. As DNA, the CDR3 is TGCAGCGTTGGCGAACCGGGACAGACATACTCTGGCTACACCTTC. Translation gives CSVGEPGQTYSGYTF.

V is TRBV5-4 and J is TRBJ1-1; 8 positions match TRBD1. V shed 4 bases and J 5 bases; nucleotides not matched to a gene: 10. The CDR3 totals 15 residues. Germline loops: CDR1 SGHNT, CDR2 YYREEE (reference sequence). Here the CDR3 reads CASSRFQGALTEAFF. For the CDR3, the DNA is TGTGCCAGCAGCCGTTTTCAGGGGGCTCTGACTGAAGCTTTCTTT.

This clone was observed a single time. This sequence joins TRBV6-5 and TRBJ1-1; TRBD1 matches at 8 bases. CDR3 length: 14 amino acids. Germline V gene sequence: CDR1 MNHEY, CDR2 SVGAGI. The J segment lost 6 bases and the V segment lost 2 bases, leaving 5 bases of the junction unmatched. The CDR3 spells CASSYAGTGPEAFF. The DNA for the CDR3 is TGTGCCAGCAGTTACGCTGGGACAGGCCCTGAAGCTTTCTTT.

This clone was counted between two and nine times. V usage is TRBV7-2 and J usage is TRBJ1-1; 9 nucleotides match TRBD1. The CDR3 spans 15 residues. Trimming removed 6 bases from V and 5 bases from J; junction bases left unmatched: 10. Germline loops: CDR1 SGHTA, CDR2 FQGNSA. As DNA, the CDR3 is TGTGCCAGCAGACAGACAGGGGGGAGTAGGACTGAAGCTTTCTTT. Encoded protein: CASRQTGGSRTEAFF. Variable domain in full (rest from reference TRBV7-2 and TRBJ1-1): GAGVSQSPSNKVTEKGKDVELRCDPISGHTALYWYRQSLGQGLEFLIYFQGNSAPDKSGLPSDRFSAERTGGSVSTLTIQRTQQEDSAVYLCASRQTGGSRTEAFFGQGTRLTVV.

The V gene is TRBV4-1, the J gene TRBJ1-1, with D uncertain. V was shortened by 6 bases and J by 4 bases, with 9 bases between the two germline ends. Germline values: CDR1 MGHRA, CDR2 YSYEKL. This CDR3 is 12 amino acids long. CDR3 DNA: TGCGCCAGCAGTCAGTCAGGCACTGAAGCTTTCTTT. Translated, it gives CASSQSGTEAFF.

This sequence joins TRBV6-6 and TRBJ2-4; 12 nucleotides align to TRBD2. Germline loops: CDR1 MNHNY, CDR2 SVGAGI (reference sequence). This CDR3 has 14 residues. V lost 9 bases and J lost 1; bases outside the gene matches: 1. CDR3 amino acids: CASGTSGAKNIQYF. CDR3 nucleotide sequence: TGTGCCAGTGGGACTAGCGGGGCCAAAAACATTCAGTACTTC.

V and J are TRBV9 and TRBJ1-2, with D unclear. Trimming cost V 4 bases and J 7 bases, with 17 bases left between them. This CDR3 spans 14 amino acids. CDR1 and CDR2 from the germline V gene are SGDLS and YYNGEE. The DNA of the CDR3 is TGTGCCAGCAGCCCCCGCCCTTCCGTGGCTGGCTACACCTTC. It yields the protein CASSPRPSVAGYTF.

This clone was detected once. The rearrangement links TRBV28 to TRBJ2-7, with TRBD1 matching 8 bases. The V gene end was trimmed by 5 bases and the J gene end by 7 bases; junction bases not matched to a gene: 7. Per germline, CDR1 MDHEN and CDR2 SYDVKM. This CDR3 spans 13 amino acids. The CDR3 loop reads CASSAGGAYEQYF. CDR3 bases: TGTGCCAGCAGTGCAGGGGGCGCGTATGAGCAGTACTTC.

This chain joins TRBV28 and TRBJ2-7, with D possibly TRBD2 on 5 matching bases. This CDR3 region has 15 residues. Germline CDR1 and CDR2: MDHEN and SYDVKM. V was clipped by 1 base and J by 0 bases, with 10 bases between them. CDR3 loop: CASSLFSASSYEQYF. The DNA for the CDR3 is TGTGCCAGCAGTTTATTTAGCGCGTCCTCCTACGAGCAGTACTTC.

As regards this clone: One end of the junction is discordant with germline, which a read error may explain. CDR3 sequence reads: CASSRVEDSNEQYF. The CDR3 DNA reads TGTGCCAGCAGCCGTGTCGAGGACTCCAACGAGCAGTACTTC. The V and J genes are TRBV7-9 and TRBJ2-7; D is perhaps TRBD2 (5 bases). The length of the CDR3 is 14 residues. In germline, CDR1 is SEHNR, CDR2 FQNEAQ (reference sequence).

The chain recombines TRBV6-5 with TRBJ1-3; TRBD1 is a possible D gene (5 bases). This CDR3 comprises 13 residues. Trimming stripped 8 bases from V and 0 bases from J, with 8 bases between. From germline, CDR1 is MNHEY and CDR2 SVGAGI. The CDR3 coding sequence is TGTGCCAGCGGGGGGAGCTCTGGAAACACCATATATTTT. It specifies CASGGSSGNTIYF.

The gene calls are TRBV30 and TRBJ1-1; TRBD1 is a possible D gene (6 bases). Trimming pared 1 base from V and 6 bases from J, leaving 9 bases between. The length of the CDR3 is 12 residues. The germline gives CDR1 GTSNPN, CDR2 SVGIG (reference sequence). CDR3 nucleotide sequence: TGTGCCTGGAGTGGGCAGGGGTCTGAAGCTTTCTTT. Protein sequence: CAWSGQGSEAFF. The entire variable domain, with the rest obtained from reference TRBV30 and TRBJ1-1, is as follows: SQTIHQWPATLVQPVGSPLSLECTVEGTSNPNLYWYRQAAGRGLQLLFYSVGIGQISSEVPQNLSASRPQDRQFILSSKKLLLSDSGFYLCAWSGQGSEAFFGQGTRLTVV.

Remarks on this clone: The junction and the germline gene differ at one end; a read error may be behind it. V gene TRBV5-4 combines with J gene TRBJ1-1, with TRBD1 matching 7 bases. The CDR3 runs to 16 residues. Germline V gene sequence: CDR1 SGHNT, CDR2 YYREEE (reference sequence). CDR3 nucleotides: TGTGCCAACAGCTTTTTACAGGGGCTGGGAAACACTGAAGCTTTCTTT. Its translation is CANSFLQGLGNTEAFF.